This TCR beta chain was profiled in a study of blood T cell repertoires in COVID-19. Study information: The samples span acute and convalescent COVID-19 from the United States, Italy and Spain.

V dropped 3 bases and J dropped 8 bases, with 5 bases sitting between them. CDR1 and CDR2 from the germline V gene are LGHNT and FRNRAP. The CDR3 spans 11 residues. In the original analysis: Reference gene primer amplification yielded estimated nucleated cell counts. Using immunoSEQ multiplex PCR, the repertoire was profiled, and TCRdb retains in-frame clones only, with some absent. That table is the source of V, J and clone size, and D and trimming were worked out from the DNA. The sample lists 350,000 to 400,000 clones, around nine tenths occurring once. Participants reported their clinical history, and cohort assignment relied on those reports. Two consecutive negative NP/OP PCR tests, clearance, or resolved symptoms defined Cohort 3 recovery.

The sample was PBMCs or T cells enriched from blood (not recorded which). This clonotype was sampled from a woman in her 30s who had recovered from COVID-19. V usage is TRBV12-5 and J usage is TRBJ2-1; D is unresolved. The CDR3 bases are TGTGCTAGTGGTTTAATCGATGAGCAGTTCTTC. Its translation is CASGLIDEQFF.